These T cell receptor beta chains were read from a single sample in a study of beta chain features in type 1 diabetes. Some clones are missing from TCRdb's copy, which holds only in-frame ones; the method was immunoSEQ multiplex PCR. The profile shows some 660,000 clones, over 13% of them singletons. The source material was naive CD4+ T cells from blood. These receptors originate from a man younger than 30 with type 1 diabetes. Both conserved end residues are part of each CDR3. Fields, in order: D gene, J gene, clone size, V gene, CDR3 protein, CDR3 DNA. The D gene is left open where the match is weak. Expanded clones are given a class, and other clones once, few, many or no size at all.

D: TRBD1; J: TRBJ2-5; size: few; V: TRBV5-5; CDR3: CASSSQTGVQETQYF; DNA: TGTGCCAGCAGCTCGCAAACAGGGGTCCAAGAGACCCAGTACTTC
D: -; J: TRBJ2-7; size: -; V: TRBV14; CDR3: CASSQWGSTYEQYF; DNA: TGTGCCAGCAGCCAATGGGGGAGTACCTACGAGCAGTACTTC
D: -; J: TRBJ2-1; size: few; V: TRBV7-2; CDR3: CASSLNSYNEQFF; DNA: TGTGCCAGCAGCTTAAACAGCTACAATGAGCAGTTCTTC
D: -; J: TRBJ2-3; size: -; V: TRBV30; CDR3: CAWSLSDTQYF; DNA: TGTGCCTGGAGTCTGTCAGATACGCAGTATTTT
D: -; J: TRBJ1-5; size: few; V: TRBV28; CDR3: CASSFTQPQHF; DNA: TGTGCCAGCAGTTTTACGCAGCCCCAGCATTTT
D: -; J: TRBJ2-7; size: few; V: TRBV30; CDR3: CAWSLDLEQEYF; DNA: TGTGCCTGGAGTCTCGACCTCGAGCAGGAGTACTTC
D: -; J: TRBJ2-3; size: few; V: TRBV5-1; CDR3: CASRAGRTDTQYF; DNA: TGCGCCAGCAGGGCTGGGAGGACAGATACGCAGTATTTT
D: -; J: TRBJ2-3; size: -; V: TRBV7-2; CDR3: CASSLPASTDTQYF; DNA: TGTGCCAGCAGCTTGCCGGCCAGCACAGATACGCAGTATTTT
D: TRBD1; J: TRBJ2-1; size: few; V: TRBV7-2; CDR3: CASSFGTGGWNEQFF; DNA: TGTGCCAGCAGCTTTGGGACAGGGGGCTGGAATGAGCAGTTCTTC
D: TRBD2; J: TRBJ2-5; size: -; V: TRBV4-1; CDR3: CASSQGTSGSETQYF; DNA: TGCGCCAGCAGCCAGGGGACTAGCGGGTCGGAGACCCAGTACTTC
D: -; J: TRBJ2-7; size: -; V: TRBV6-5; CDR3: CASSYSREQYF; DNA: TGTGCCAGCAGTTACTCTAGAGAGCAGTACTTC
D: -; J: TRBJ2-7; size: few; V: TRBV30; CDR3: CAWSVQTEKYF; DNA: TGTGCCTGGAGTGTACAGACAGAAAAGTACTTC
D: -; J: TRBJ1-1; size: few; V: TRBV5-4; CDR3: CASSPFGGENTEAFF; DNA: TGTGCCAGCAGCCCGTTTGGGGGAGAGAACACTGAAGCTTTCTTT
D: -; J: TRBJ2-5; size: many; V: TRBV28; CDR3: CATSRETQYF; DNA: TGTGCCACCAGCAGAGAGACCCAGTACTTC
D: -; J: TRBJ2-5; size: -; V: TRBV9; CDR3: CASSVAPRQETQYF; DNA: TGTGCCAGCAGCGTAGCTCCCCGTCAAGAGACCCAGTACTTC
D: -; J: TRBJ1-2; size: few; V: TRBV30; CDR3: CAWSVQGSYTF; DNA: TGTGCCTGGAGTGTACAAGGGAGCTACACCTTC
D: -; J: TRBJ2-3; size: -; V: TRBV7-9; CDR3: CASSLARRGTDTQYF; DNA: TGTGCCAGCAGCTTAGCGAGGAGGGGTACAGATACGCAGTATTTT
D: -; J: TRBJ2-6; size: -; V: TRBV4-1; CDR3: CASSHPSDRLRVSGANVLTF; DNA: TGCGCCAGCAGCCATCCTTCAGACAGGCTAAGGGTCTCTGGGGCCAACGTCCTGACTTTC
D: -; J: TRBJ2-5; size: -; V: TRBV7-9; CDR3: CASSLDVRETQYF; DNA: TGTGCCAGCAGCTTAGACGTACGGGAGACCCAGTACTTC
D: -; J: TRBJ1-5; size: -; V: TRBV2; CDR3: CASSGEGGQPQHF; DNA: TGTGCCAGCAGTGGGGAGGGAGGCCAGCCCCAGCATTTT
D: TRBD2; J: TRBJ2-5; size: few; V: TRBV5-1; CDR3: CASSVGLAEETQYF; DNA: TGCGCCAGCAGCGTGGGACTAGCGGAAGAGACCCAGTACTTC
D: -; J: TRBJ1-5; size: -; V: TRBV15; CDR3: CATSREGTRSNQPQHF; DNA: TGTGCCACCAGCAGAGAAGGGACCCGTAGCAATCAGCCCCAGCATTTT
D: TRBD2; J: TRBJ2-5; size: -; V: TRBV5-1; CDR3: CASSGGQETQYF; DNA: TGCGCCAGCTCGGGGGGGCAAGAGACCCAGTACTTC
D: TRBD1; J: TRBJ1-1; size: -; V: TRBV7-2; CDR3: CASSLEGAYGEAFF; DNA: TGTGCCAGCAGCTTAGAGGGGGCGTACGGTGAAGCTTTCTTT
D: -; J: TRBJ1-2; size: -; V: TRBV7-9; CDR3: CASSLGPGSGYTF; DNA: TGTGCCAGCAGCTTAGGTCCAGGGTCTGGCTACACCTTC
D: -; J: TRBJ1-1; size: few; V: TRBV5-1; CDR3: CASSPAGEHAEAFF; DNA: TGCGCCAGCAGTCCCGCGGGGGAACACGCTGAAGCTTTCTTT
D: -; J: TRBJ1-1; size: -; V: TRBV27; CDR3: CASSPSSTRWYTEAFF; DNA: TGTGCCAGCAGTCCCTCCTCGACTCGGTGGTACACTGAAGCTTTCTTT
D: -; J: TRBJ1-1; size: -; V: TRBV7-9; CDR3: CASTFVGGTEAFF; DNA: TGTGCCAGCACCTTCGTCGGGGGCACTGAAGCTTTCTTT
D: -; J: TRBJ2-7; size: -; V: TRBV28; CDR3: CASSQPYEQYF; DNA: TGTGCCAGCAGTCAGCCCTACGAGCAGTACTTC
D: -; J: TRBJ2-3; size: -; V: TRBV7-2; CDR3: CASSSLSSRDTQYF; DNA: TGTGCCAGCAGCTCACTCTCGAGTAGAGATACGCAGTATTTT
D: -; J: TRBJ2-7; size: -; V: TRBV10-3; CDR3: CAISEGRGAPYEQYF; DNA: TGTGCCATCAGTGAGGGTCGGGGGGCTCCCTACGAGCAGTACTTC
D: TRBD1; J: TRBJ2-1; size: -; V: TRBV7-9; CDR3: CASSPSFGQALMEQFF; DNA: TGTGCCAGCAGCCCAAGCTTCGGACAGGCTCTCATGGAGCAGTTCTTC
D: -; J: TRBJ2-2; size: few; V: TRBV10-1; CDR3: CASSGSVLGELFF; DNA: TGCGCCAGCAGTGGAAGCGTTCTCGGGGAGCTGTTTTTT
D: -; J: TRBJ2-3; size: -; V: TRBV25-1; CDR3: CASSVIGLGEDTQYF; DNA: TGTGCCAGCAGTGTAATCGGGCTAGGGGAAGATACGCAGTATTTT
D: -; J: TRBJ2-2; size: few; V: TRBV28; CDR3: CASRAGGTNTGELFF; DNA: TGTGCCAGCAGGGCCGGGGGAACGAACACCGGGGAGCTGTTTTTT
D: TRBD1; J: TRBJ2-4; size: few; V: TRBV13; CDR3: CASSSDRVMDIQYF; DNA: TGTGCCAGCAGTTCGGACAGGGTTATGGACATTCAGTACTTC
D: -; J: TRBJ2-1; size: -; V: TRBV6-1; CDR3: CASSEAKGRTMNEQFF; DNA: TGTGCCAGCAGTGAAGCGAAGGGAAGAACAATGAATGAGCAGTTCTTC
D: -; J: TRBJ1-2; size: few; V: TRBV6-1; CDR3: CASSPQGLGYTF; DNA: TGTGCCAGCAGTCCCCAGGGTCTTGGCTACACCTTC
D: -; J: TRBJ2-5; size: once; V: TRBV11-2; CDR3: CASNPTGKETQYF; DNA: TGTGCCAGCAACCCCACAGGAAAAGAGACCCAGTACTTC
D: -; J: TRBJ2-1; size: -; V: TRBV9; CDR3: CASSVNFYNEQFF; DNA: TGTGCCAGCAGCGTAAACTTTTACAATGAGCAGTTCTTC
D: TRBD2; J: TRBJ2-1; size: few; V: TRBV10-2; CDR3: CASSRSGSRSRSYNEQFF; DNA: TGCGCCAGCAGTCGGAGCGGGAGTAGGAGTCGCTCCTACAATGAGCAGTTCTTC
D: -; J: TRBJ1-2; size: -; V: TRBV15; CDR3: CATSRVAAGYGYTF; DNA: TGTGCCACCAGCAGAGTGGCGGCAGGCTATGGCTACACCTTC
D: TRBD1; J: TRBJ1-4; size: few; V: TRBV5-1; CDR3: CASSTDRGEEKLFF; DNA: TGCGCCAGCAGCACGGACAGGGGTGAGGAAAAACTGTTTTTT
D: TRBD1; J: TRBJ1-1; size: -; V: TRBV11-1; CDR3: CASSFAGQGSFF; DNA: TGTGCCAGCAGCTTCGCTGGACAGGGTTCTTTCTTT
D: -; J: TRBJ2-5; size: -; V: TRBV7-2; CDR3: CASSGRTSPQETQYF; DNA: TGTGCCAGCAGCGGCCGGACCTCCCCTCAAGAGACCCAGTACTTC
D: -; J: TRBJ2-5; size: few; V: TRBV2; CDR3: CASSRDQETQYF; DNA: TGTGCCAGCTCCCGGGACCAAGAGACCCAGTACTTC
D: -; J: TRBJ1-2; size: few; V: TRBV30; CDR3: CASRFKLYGYTF; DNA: TGTGCCTCTAGGTTCAAACTCTATGGCTACACCTTC
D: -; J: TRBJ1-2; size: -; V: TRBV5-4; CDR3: CASSLRASPFVYTF; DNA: TGTGCCAGCAGCTTGCGGGCTAGCCCATTCGTCTACACCTTC